This T cell receptor beta chain is from a study of blood T cell repertoires in COVID-19. This CDR3 is 13 amino acids long. Trimming took 3 bases from V and 0 from J, leaving 9 bases between them. CDR1 and CDR2 (germline): DFQATT, SNEGSKA (reference sequence). Repertoires were generated with immunoSEQ multiplex PCR, while TCRdb's copy carries only in-frame clones and drops some. Of approximately 280,000 clones in the sample, 88% were seen once. The V and J genes are TRBV20-1 and TRBJ2-7; possibly TRBD1 for D (5 bases). Source material: peripheral blood. This TCR derives from a man between 18 and 35 years old with active or convalescent COVID-19. The CDR3 nucleotides are TGCAGTGCTAGTGGCCAGGGCTCCTACGAGCAGTACTTC. Protein: CSASGQGSYEQYF.